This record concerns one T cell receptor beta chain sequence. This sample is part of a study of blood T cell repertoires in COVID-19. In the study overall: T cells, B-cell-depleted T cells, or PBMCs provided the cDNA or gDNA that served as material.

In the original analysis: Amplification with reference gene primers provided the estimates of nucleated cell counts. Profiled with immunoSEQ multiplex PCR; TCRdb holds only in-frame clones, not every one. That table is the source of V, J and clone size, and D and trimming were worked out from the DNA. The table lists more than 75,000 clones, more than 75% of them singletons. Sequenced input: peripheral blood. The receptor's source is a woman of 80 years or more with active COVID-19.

CDR3 region: CASSLESGKQFF. In DNA, the CDR3 is TGTGCCAGCAGCTTGGAGAGCGGTAAGCAGTTCTTC. The V gene is TRBV5-5, the J gene TRBJ2-1, with a tentative D call TRBD2 (5 bases). Trimming removed 0 bases from V and 11 bases from J, with 9 bases in between. Germline CDR1 reads SGHKS; CDR2 reads YYEKEE (reference sequence). This CDR3 has 12 amino acids.